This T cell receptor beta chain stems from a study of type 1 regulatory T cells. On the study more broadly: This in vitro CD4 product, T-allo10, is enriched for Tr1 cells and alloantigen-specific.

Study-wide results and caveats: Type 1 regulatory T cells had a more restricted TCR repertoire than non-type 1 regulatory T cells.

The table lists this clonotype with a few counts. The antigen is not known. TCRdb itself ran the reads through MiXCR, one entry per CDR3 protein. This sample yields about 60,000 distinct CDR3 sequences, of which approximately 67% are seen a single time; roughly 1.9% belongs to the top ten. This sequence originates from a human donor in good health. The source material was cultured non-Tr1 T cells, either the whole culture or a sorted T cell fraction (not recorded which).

The chain's CDR3 is CSAAVGLVNEQFF. The CDR3 nucleotides read TGCAGTGCCGCCGTTGGACTAGTAAATGAGCAGTTCTTC. The chain recombines TRBV20-1 with TRBJ2-1; 7 nucleotides match TRBD2. Trimming at V came to 6 bases and at J to 7 bases, leaving 9 bases not matched to a gene. Germline lookup yields CDR1 DFQATT and CDR2 SNEGSKA (reference sequence). The CDR3 consists of 13 residues.